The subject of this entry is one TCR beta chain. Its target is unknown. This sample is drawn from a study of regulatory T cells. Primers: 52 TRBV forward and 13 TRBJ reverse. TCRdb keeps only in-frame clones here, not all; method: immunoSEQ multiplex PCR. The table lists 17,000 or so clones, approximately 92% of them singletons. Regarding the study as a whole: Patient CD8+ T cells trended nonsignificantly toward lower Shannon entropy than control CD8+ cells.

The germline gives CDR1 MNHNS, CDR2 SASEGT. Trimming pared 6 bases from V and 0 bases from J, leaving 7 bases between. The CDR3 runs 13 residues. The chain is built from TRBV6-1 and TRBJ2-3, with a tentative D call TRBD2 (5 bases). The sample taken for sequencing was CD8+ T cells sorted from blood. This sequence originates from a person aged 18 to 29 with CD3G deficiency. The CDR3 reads CASSGVSTDTQYF. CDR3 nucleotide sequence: TGTGCCAGCAGCGGGGTGAGCACAGATACGCAGTATTTT.